These 25 T cell receptor beta chains came from one sample sequenced in a study of regulatory T cells in long-lasting Graves disease (dated by TCRdb to 2020 to 2022). Library method: multiplex PCR. This sample was sequenced with an Illumina HiSeq 4000. To build TCR beta libraries, CDR3 regions were amplified by Arm-PCR using iRepertoire HTBI primers. TCRdb cleaned the public reads at Q25 with fastp, built clones with MiXCR and kept in-frame beta chains. Entries that share a CDR3 protein sequence are merged under the most common genes and DNA. The sample has hundreds of thousands of distinct CDR3 sequences on record, about 15% of them singletons. Around 25% of the sample is taken by the ten largest. The sample's time point label, in plain terms: newly diagnosed GD, antithyroid drugs for less than 3 months. For both TCR sequencing and RNA sequencing, RNA was extracted from PBMCs using TRIzol. The data also belong to a second study, concerning T cells in Graves' hyperthyroidism and ophthalmopathy.

The specimen was peripheral blood mononuclear cells (PBMCs), collected at new diagnosis, from a patient treated with antithyroid drugs. These receptors were obtained from a woman aged 40-60 years with Graves disease. Donor details come from another sample of the same person, matched by shared clones.

This clonotype showed up many times. The chain links TRBV6-1 to TRBJ1-5; D uncertain. There are 13 residues in the CDR3. V was shortened by 6 bases and J by 3 bases, with 9 bases between the two germline ends. Looked up from germline, CDR1 is MNHNS and CDR2 is SASEGT. The CDR3 DNA reads TGTGCCAGCAGCGAAACGTCCAATCAGCCCCAGCATTTT. This translates into CASSETSNQPQHF.

This clonotype was detected a few times. A junction end diverges from the germline sequence, so it may reflect a read error. The CDR3 DNA is TGTGCCAGCAGTTACGGGGGCTCCTTGTCCTCCGAGCAGTACTTC. This translates into CASSYGGSLSSEQYF. J is TRBJ2-7 and V is TRBV6-2 or TRBV6-3; maybe TRBD1 (6 bases). The CDR3 runs 15 residues. The germline CDR1 and CDR2 sequences are MNHEY and SVGEGT.

The chain links TRBV6-1 to TRBJ2-7; D unclear. The CDR3 extends over 13 amino acids. CDR1 MNHNS and CDR2 SASEGT come from the germline V gene. V lost 6 bases to trimming and J lost 5 bases, with 14 bases between them. The CDR3 region has the DNA TGTGCCAGCAGACGCCCTAATTGGGACGAGCAGTACTTC. Protein product: CASRRPNWDEQYF.

This clonotype was detected only a few times. The V call is TRBV6-2 or TRBV6-3, the J call TRBJ2-1, with D possibly being TRBD1 (7 bases). The germline gives CDR1 MNHEY, CDR2 SVGEGT. The CDR3 is 15 amino acids. Trimming took off 0 bases at V and 7 bases at J, with 13 bases between the two ends. CDR3 nucleotides: TGTGCCAGCAGTTACTCCCTCCCAGGGGGGAATGAGCAGTTCTTC. Translated: CASSYSLPGGNEQFF.

Written as DNA, the CDR3 is TGTGCCAGCAGCCCAGGGGAGGGGCACATACGGAACACCGGGGAGCTGTTTTTT. It codes for CASSPGEGHIRNTGELFF. V gene TRBV5-6 combines with J gene TRBJ2-2; D possibly corresponds to TRBD2 (7 bases). Germline CDR1 reads SGHDT; CDR2 reads YYEEEE. Trimming shortened V by 4 bases and J by 1 base, and 20 bases separated the two germline ends. CDR3 length: 18 residues.

This clonotype was detected ten times or more. The rearrangement links TRBV5-1 to TRBJ2-2; D is possibly TRBD1 (5 bases). Germline CDR1 reads SGHRS; CDR2 reads YFSETQ. This CDR3 region has 15 residues. The V and J ends lost 0 bases and 3 bases respectively, with 9 bases between them. CDR3 protein: CASSLDGADTGELFF. The CDR3 DNA sequence: TGCGCCAGCAGCTTGGATGGGGCGGACACCGGGGAGCTGTTTTTT.

This clonotype was recorded a few times. The V and J genes are TRBV7-9 and TRBJ2-7; D is possibly TRBD2 (6 bases). Germline-derived CDR1 and CDR2 are SEHNR and FQNEAQ (reference sequence). This CDR3 comprises 13 residues. V gave up 8 bases and J gave up 7 bases, with 18 bases separating them. CDR3 sequence reads: CASLGTLGEEQYF. Here the CDR3 DNA reads TGTGCCAGCCTGGGGACTCTCGGGGAGGAGCAGTACTTC.

A note on this clonotype: A much larger clone lies a single base off, so this may be a read error. This chain links TRBV7-2 with TRBJ1-6; tentatively, D is TRBD1 (5 bases). V was cut by 6 bases and J by 3 bases, with 12 bases left in between. This CDR3 contains 15 residues. In germline, CDR1 is SGHTA, CDR2 FQGNSA. CDR3 amino acids: CASRPGDLYNSPLHF. The DNA for the CDR3 is TGTGCCAGCAGACCCGGGGACCTCTATAATTCACCCCTCCACTTT.

This clonotype appeared once. The rearrangement joins TRBV7-3 to TRBJ1-3; tentative D call: TRBD1 (5 bases). Per germline, CDR1 SGHTA and CDR2 FQGTGA. The CDR3 loop spans 15 amino acids. Trimming took 2 bases from V and 0 from J, leaving 8 bases between them. The CDR3 here is CASSLGADSGNTIYF. CDR3 DNA sequence: TGTGCCAGCAGCTTAGGGGCAGACTCTGGAAACACCATATATTTT.

This clonotype was seen more than once but under ten times. The chain links TRBV12-3 or TRBV12-4 to TRBJ1-4; 7 bases are shared with TRBD1. This CDR3 has 14 amino acids. V was pared by 7 bases and J by 8 bases, with 10 bases of the junction left unmatched. CDR3 coding DNA: TGTGCCAGCACCTACGACAGGGAAGGAGAAAAACTGTTTTTT. It translates to CASTYDREGEKLFF.

V gene TRBV19 combines with J gene TRBJ2-7; 8 nucleotides align to TRBD2. This CDR3 has 13 amino acids. V was pared by 9 bases and J by 3 bases, with 7 bases of the junction left unmatched. CDR1 LNHDA and CDR2 SQIVND come from the germline V gene (reference sequence). This CDR3 reads CASGRGDGYEQYF. The CDR3 DNA sequence: TGTGCCAGCGGGCGGGGGGACGGCTACGAGCAGTACTTC.

This clonotype has a count of ten or more. The V gene is TRBV5-1, the J gene TRBJ1-2; no clear D. V was clipped by 2 bases and J by 3 bases, with 11 bases between them. CDR1 and CDR2 from the germline V gene are SGHRS and YFSETQ. CDR3 size: 14 residues. Here the CDR3 DNA reads TGCGCCAGCAGCTTTACCGGGAGAGACTATGGCTACACCTTC. This encodes CASSFTGRDYGYTF. The variable domain in full, with the rest retrieved from reference TRBV5-1 and TRBJ1-2, is KAGVTQTPRYLIKTRGQQVTLSCSPISGHRSVSWYQQTPGQGLQFLFEYFSETQRNKGNFPGRFSGRQFSNSRSEMNVSTLELGDSALYLCASSFTGRDYGYTFGSGTRLTVV.

V and J are TRBV6-1 and TRBJ1-1, with TRBD1 as a possible D gene (5 bases). The V end lost 1 base, the J end lost 7 bases, and 10 bases lay between the germline ends. The CDR3 contains 13 residues. The germline CDR1 and CDR2 sequences are MNHNS and SASEGT. The CDR3 sequence: CASSEGARGEAFF. Written as DNA, the CDR3 is TGTGCCAGCAGTGAAGGGGCGAGGGGTGAAGCTTTCTTT.

The genes are TRBV12-3 or TRBV12-4 and TRBJ1-2; D is unclear. The CDR3 extends over 14 amino acids. V lost 2 bases and J 2 bases, leaving 9 bases between the germline ends. CDR3 sequence: CASSLRARNYGYTF. CDR3 nucleotides: TGTGCCAGCAGTTTACGGGCCAGAAACTATGGCTACACCTTC.

The V call is TRBV14, the J call TRBJ2-7, with D perhaps matching TRBD1 (5 bases). The CDR3 consists of 16 residues. Germline V CDR1 and CDR2: SGHDN, FVKESK. V was pared by 0 bases and J by 3 bases, with 15 bases between. CDR3: CASSQDVWGRFYEQYF. CDR3 bases: TGTGCCAGCAGCCAAGATGTGTGGGGCCGCTTCTACGAGCAGTACTTC.

This clonotype was seen ten or more times. The V gene is TRBV18, the J gene TRBJ1-2; D not resolved. Germline CDR1 and CDR2: KGHSH and LQKENI. This CDR3 is built from 13 residues. The V end was cut by 3 bases, the J end by 3 bases, with 8 bases between. CDR3 amino acids: CASSPDVYYGYTF. The DNA of the CDR3 is TGTGCCAGCTCACCGGACGTTTACTATGGCTACACCTTC.

The rearrangement links TRBV19 to TRBJ2-1, with 10 positions matching TRBD2. The J call may be wrong; the DNA end is better matched by TRBJ2-5. The CDR3 consists of 18 residues. Looked up from germline, CDR1 is LNHDA and CDR2 is SQIVND (reference sequence). DNA of the CDR3: TGTGCCAGTAGTATAAACGGTTTCTGGGCAGCGGGGGGGAAGACCCAGTACTTC. This gives the protein CASSINGFWAAGGKTQYF.

This clonotype was counted ten times or more. The chain is built from TRBV6-2 or TRBV6-3 and TRBJ1-6; no definite D call. Trimming pared 4 bases from V and 7 bases from J, leaving 11 bases between. Germline-derived CDR1 and CDR2 are MNHEY and SVGEGT. The CDR3 is 14 amino acids. The CDR3 region has the DNA TGTGCCAGCAGTTGGAGTACAGACAATTCACCCCTCCACTTT. This codes for CASSWSTDNSPLHF.

The V call is TRBV7-3, the J call TRBJ2-1; 12 bases align to TRBD2. The germline CDR1 and CDR2 sequences are SGHTA and FQGTGA. Trimming took 4 bases from V and 2 from J; bases not matched to a gene: 9. This CDR3 spans 18 amino acids. CDR3 residues: CASSSNGPSGGAYNEQFF. The CDR3 nucleotides read TGTGCCAGCAGCTCAAATGGGCCTAGCGGGGGGGCCTACAATGAGCAGTTCTTC. The full variable domain, with the rest looked up from reference TRBV7-3 and TRBJ2-1, is GAGVSQTPSNKVTEKGKYVELRCDPISGHTALYWYRQSLGQGPEFLIYFQGTGAADDSGLPNDRFFAVRPEGSVSTLKIQRTERGDSAVYLCASSSNGPSGGAYNEQFFGPGTRLTVL.

This clonotype was detected many times. This clone may be a read error of a much larger clone one base away. CDR3 DNA: TGTGCCAGCAGATTCGGGGGGAACACTGAAGCTTTCTTT. Residues: CASRFGGNTEAFF. J is TRBJ1-1 and V is TRBV12-3 or TRBV12-4; maybe TRBD1 (5 bases). There are 13 residues in the CDR3. Trimming stripped 6 bases from V and 1 base from J, with 9 bases between.

The chain has TRBV24-1 and TRBJ2-2; no clear D gene. Germline CDR1 and CDR2: KGHDR and SFDVKD. V lost 0 bases, J lost 0 bases, and 4 bases lay in between. CDR3 length: 15 amino acids. The CDR3 DNA follows: TGTGCCACCAGTGATTTGCCTCCGAACACCGGGGAGCTGTTTTTT. Amino acids: CATSDLPPNTGELFF.

The rearrangement links TRBV5-4 to TRBJ2-1; possible D gene TRBD1, 6 bases. This CDR3 is 13 amino acids long. Per germline, CDR1 SGHNT and CDR2 YYREEE (reference sequence). The V gene lost 4 bases and the J gene lost 9 bases, with 14 bases spanning the gap. CDR3 sequence: CASSANQGTEQFF. In nucleotides, the CDR3 is TGTGCCAGCAGCGCGAACCAGGGGACTGAGCAGTTCTTC.

This clonotype was detected ten times or more. The CDR3 DNA reads as TGTGCCAGCAGCGCCGGGACATTCTATGGCTACACCTTC. Its protein product is CASSAGTFYGYTF. This chain uses TRBV12-3 or TRBV12-4 with TRBJ1-2; TRBD1 might be the D (6 bases). CDR3 length: 13 amino acids. V was pared by 6 bases and J by 4 bases, with 12 bases between.

This clonotype was seen a handful of times. The chain links TRBV3-1 to TRBJ1-6; D ambiguous. The CDR3 contains 14 residues. Trimming took off 2 bases at V and 4 bases at J, with 6 bases between the two ends. CDR1 is LGHDT and CDR2 is YNNKEL in the germline V gene (reference sequence). CDR3 bases: TGTGCCAGCAGCCAATCGGGATATAATTCACCCCTCCACTTT. Protein: CASSQSGYNSPLHF.

This chain uses TRBV9 with TRBJ2-5, with TRBD2 matching over 11 bases. The CDR3 loop spans 16 amino acids. Germline assignment: CDR1 SGDLS and CDR2 YYNGEE. The V segment lost 0 bases and the J segment 3 bases; nucleotides outside the gene matches: 4. The CDR3 protein is CASSVGLAGGEETQYF. The CDR3 bases are TGTGCCAGCAGCGTAGGGTTAGCGGGGGGGGAAGAGACCCAGTACTTC.